The sequence of this TCR beta chain was determined in a study of blood T cell repertoires in COVID-19. TCRdb's table, derived via immunoSEQ multiplex PCR, lists solely in-frame clones and lacks some. Here the sample spans about 200,000 clones, 85% to 90% being singletons. CDR3 length equals 13 residues. V lost 1 base, J lost 7 bases, and 11 bases lay in between. Germline V gives CDR1 SGDLS, CDR2 YYNGEE. Source material: peripheral blood. The TCR originated in a man aged 35 to 55 with active or convalescent COVID-19. The chain recombines TRBV9 with TRBJ1-1, with D perhaps matching TRBD1 (5 bases). For the CDR3, the DNA is TGTGCCAGCAGCGTATCAGGGTCCGATGAAGCTTTCTTT. Translating it yields CASSVSGSDEAFF. Based on the CDR3 plus reference TRBV9 and TRBJ1-1, the full variable domain is DSGVTQTPKHLITATGQRVTLRCSPRSGDLSVYWYQQSLDQGLQFLIQYYNGEERAKGNILERFSAQQFPDLHSELNLSSLELGDSALYFCASSVSGSDEAFFGQGTRLTVV.